Reported below is one T cell receptor (beta chain). The antigen is undetermined. These data are taken from a study of T cell responses to AZD1222 COVID-19 vaccine. Study conclusions and caveats: Baseline seropositives among AZD1222 recipients totaled only 6 or 7. A mostly white British donor set with more females was recruited, and clonal diversity was possibly underestimated.

The method was immunoSEQ multiplex PCR; TCRdb's version includes in-frame clones alone and lacks a portion of them. The sample holds some 120,000 clones, 85% to 95% seen once. The CDR3 is made up of 11 amino acids. Germline V gene data show CDR1 as LGHNA and CDR2 as YNFKEQ. With 7 bases removed from V and 3 bases from J, the gap between germline ends came to 4 bases. The sequence was obtained from an adult in good health. V and J are TRBV4-2 and TRBJ1-3; D is ambiguous. Sequences were derived from peripheral blood, sampled on day 0 of AZD1222 vaccination. DNA of the CDR3: TGTGCCAGCAAGTATGGAAACACCATATATTTT. Residues: CASKYGNTIYF.